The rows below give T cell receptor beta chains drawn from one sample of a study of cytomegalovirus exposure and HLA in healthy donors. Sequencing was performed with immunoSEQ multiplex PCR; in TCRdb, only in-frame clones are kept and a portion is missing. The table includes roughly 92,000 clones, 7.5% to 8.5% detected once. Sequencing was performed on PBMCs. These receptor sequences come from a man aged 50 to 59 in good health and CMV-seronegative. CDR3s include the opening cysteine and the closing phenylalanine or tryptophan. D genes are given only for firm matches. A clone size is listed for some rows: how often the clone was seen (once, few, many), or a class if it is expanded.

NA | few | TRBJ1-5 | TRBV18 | TGTGCCAGCTCAACGGAGGTAAATCAGCCCCAGCATTTT | CASSTEVNQPQHF
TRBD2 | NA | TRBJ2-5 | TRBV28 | TGTGCCAGCAGTTTAATAGCGGGGCGCCGACAAGAGACCCAGTACTTC | CASSLIAGRRQETQYF
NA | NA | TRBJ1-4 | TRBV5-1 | TGCGCCAGCAGCAGCGGACCACTTGAAAAACTGTTTTTT | CASSSGPLEKLFF
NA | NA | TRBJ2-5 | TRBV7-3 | TGTGCCAGCAGCTCCCATTCCGGGGAGACCCAGTACTTC | CASSSHSGETQYF
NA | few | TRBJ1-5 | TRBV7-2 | TGTGCCAGCAGCTTGAGAGGGAGGGGTAATCAGCCCCAGCATTTT | CASSLRGRGNQPQHF
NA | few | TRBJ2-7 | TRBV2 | TGTGCCAGCAGACAGGGTACGGTCCCCGAGCAGTACTTC | CASRQGTVPEQYF
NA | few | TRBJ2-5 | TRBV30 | TGTGCCTGGAGCCCAGGGGTAAGGGAGACCCAGTACTTC | CAWSPGVRETQYF
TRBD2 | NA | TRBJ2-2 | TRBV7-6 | TGTGCCAGCAGCTTCCCTGCTAGCGGGGGGGCAAACACCGGGGAGCTGTTTTTT | CASSFPASGGANTGELFF
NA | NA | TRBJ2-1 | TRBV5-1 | TGCGCCAGCAGCGTCAGGGGGGTGGGCTACAATGAGCAGTTCTTC | CASSVRGVGYNEQFF
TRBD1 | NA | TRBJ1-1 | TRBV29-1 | TGCAGCGCGGACAGGGTAGGCACTGAAGCTTTCTTT | CSADRVGTEAFF
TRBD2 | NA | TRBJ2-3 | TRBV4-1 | TGCGCCAGCAGCCTCGGGACTAACCCGATACTATATACGCAGTATTTT | CASSLGTNPILYTQYF
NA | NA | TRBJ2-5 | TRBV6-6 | TGTGCCAGCAGTCTGCAGGGAGGTGAGACCCAGTACTTC | CASSLQGGETQYF
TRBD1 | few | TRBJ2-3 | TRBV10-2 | TGCGCCAGCAGCCTAAGCCCGGGGGGACAGGGGATTACAGATACGCAGTATTTT | CASSLSPGGQGITDTQYF
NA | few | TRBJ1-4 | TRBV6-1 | TGTGCCAGCAGTGAAGACGAGAGGGCTAATGAAAAACTGTTTTTT | CASSEDERANEKLFF
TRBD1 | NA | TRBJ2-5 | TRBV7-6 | TGTGCCAGCAGCAGACAGGGTCAAGAGACCCAGTACTTC | CASSRQGQETQYF
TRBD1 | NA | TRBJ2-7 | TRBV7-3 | TGTGCCAGCAGCATCGGGACAGGGGACGAGCAGTACTTC | CASSIGTGDEQYF
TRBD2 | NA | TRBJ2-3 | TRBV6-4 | TGTGCCAGCAGTGTATTAGCGGGAGGGAGCACAGATACGCAGTATTTT | CASSVLAGGSTDTQYF
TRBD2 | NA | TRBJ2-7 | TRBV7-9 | TGTGCCAGCAGCTTAGCGGTGCGACTAGCGGGGGCCCTTGCCTACGAGCAGTACTTC | CASSLAVRLAGALAYEQYF
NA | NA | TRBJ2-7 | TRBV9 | TGTGCCAGCAGCGTAGCTCTGGACAGTTTCTACGAGCAGTACTTC | CASSVALDSFYEQYF
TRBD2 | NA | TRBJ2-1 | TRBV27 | TGTGCCAGCAGTTCCCCGCTAGCGGGGGGCCAGTTCTTC | CASSSPLAGGQFF
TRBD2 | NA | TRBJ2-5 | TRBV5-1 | TGCGCCAGCAGCCTGACTATCGGGGGGTCAGTAGAGACCCAGTACTTC | CASSLTIGGSVETQYF
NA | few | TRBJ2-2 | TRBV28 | TGTGCCAGCAGTTTATGGGGGCCCGGGGAGCTGTTTTTT | CASSLWGPGELFF
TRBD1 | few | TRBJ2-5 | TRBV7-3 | TGTGCCAGCAGCCCGGACAGGGTGGAGACCCAGTACTTC | CASSPDRVETQYF
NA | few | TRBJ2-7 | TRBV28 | TGTGCCAGCAGTTCCGGGAATAACTACGAGCAGTACTTC | CASSSGNNYEQYF
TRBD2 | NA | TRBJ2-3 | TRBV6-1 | TGTGCCAGCAGTGTTCAATCAGGACTAACGGGGGGGGCAGATACGCAGTATTTT | CASSVQSGLTGGADTQYF
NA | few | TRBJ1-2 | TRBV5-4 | TGTGCCAGCAGCTTGGAAGGGGCTGGCTACACCTTC | CASSLEGAGYTF
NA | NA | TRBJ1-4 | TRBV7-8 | TGTGCCAGCCGTGAGGGAGCAACTAATGAAAAACTGTTTTTT | CASREGATNEKLFF
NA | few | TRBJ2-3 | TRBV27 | TGTGCCAGCAGTTTTCTGTCCTTTTCTAGCACAGATACGCAGTATTTT | CASSFLSFSSTDTQYF
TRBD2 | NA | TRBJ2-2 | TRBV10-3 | TGTGCCATCAGTGATCTAGCGGGAGCGTCCGGGGAGCTGTTTTTT | CAISDLAGASGELFF
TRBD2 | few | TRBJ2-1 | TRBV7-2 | TGTGCCAGCAGCCCCCGACTAGCGGCTAGCTCCTACAATGAGCAGTTCTTC | CASSPRLAASSYNEQFF
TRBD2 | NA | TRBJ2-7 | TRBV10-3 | TGTGCCATCAGTGGTGGTAGCGGGGGACGCGAGCAGTACTTC | CAISGGSGGREQYF
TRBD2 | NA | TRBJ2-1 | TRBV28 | TGTGCCAGCAGTTATGGGCTAGCGGGAGGTCTGGGGAATGAGCAGTTCTTC | CASSYGLAGGLGNEQFF
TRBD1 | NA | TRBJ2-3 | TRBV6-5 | TGTGCCACCCAATTGACAGGGTCTACAGGTACGCAGTATTTT | CATQLTGSTGTQYF
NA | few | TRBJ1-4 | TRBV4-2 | TGTGCCAGCAGCCAACCGCAGAGCGAAAGGGAAAAACTGTTTTTT | CASSQPQSEREKLFF
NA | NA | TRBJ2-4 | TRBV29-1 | TGCAGCCCGGCCCCTAACAGGGAGGCCAAAAACATTCAGTACTTC | CSPAPNREAKNIQYF
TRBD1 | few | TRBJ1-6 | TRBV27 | TGTGCCAGCAAAAACAGGGGGCATATTGGTTCACCCCTCCACTTT | CASKNRGHIGSPLHF
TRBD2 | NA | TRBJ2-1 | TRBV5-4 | TGTGCCAGCAGTTCCGGGACTAGAGGGAGTGAAGGGGTGTTCTTC | CASSSGTRGSEGVFF
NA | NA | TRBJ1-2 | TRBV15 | TGTGCCACCAGCAGACGGAGGGGAGGCAACTATGGCTACACCTTC | CATSRRRGGNYGYTF
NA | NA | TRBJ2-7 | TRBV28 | TGTGCCAGCAGGGGGTGGGGCAACTCCTACGAGCAGTACTTC | CASRGWGNSYEQYF
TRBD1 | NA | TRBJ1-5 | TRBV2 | TGTGCCAGCAGTGAAGGGGACAGATTGTATCAGCCCCAGCATTTT | CASSEGDRLYQPQHF
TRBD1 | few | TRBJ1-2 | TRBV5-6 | TGTGCCAGCACGAAACGGACAGGGGTATACTATGGCTACACCTTC | CASTKRTGVYYGYTF